The 22 T cell receptor beta chains in this list originate from one sample, sequenced in a study of T-cell reconstitution after alpha-beta-depleted transplantation in children. As it was prepared, the TCRbeta library received unique molecular identifiers. One entry per CDR3 protein, called by TCRdb with MiXCR from the PCR reads. The profile shows 700,000 or so distinct CDR3 sequences, 13% of them singletons. The specimen comprised PBMCs, sampled before TCRalphabeta/CD19-depleted stem cell transplant. The receptors stem from a girl aged 2 to 10 with congenital amegakaryocytic thrombocytopenia, due to receive a stem cell transplant.

The count of this clonotype is one. This chain links TRBV11-3 with TRBJ2-1; the D is unclear. V shed 1 base and J shed 7 bases, with 11 bases lying between them. The CDR3 length is 14 residues. CDR1 and CDR2 (germline): SGHNT, YENEEA. The CDR3 region has the DNA TGTGCCAGCAGCTTAGGTGGTTTGGGTAATGAGCAGTTCTTC. Translating gives CASSLGGLGNEQFF.

This clonotype was found a few times. The chain couples TRBV7-2 to TRBJ1-2, with 12 bases aligning to TRBD1. Germline loops: CDR1 SGHTA, CDR2 FQGNSA. CDR3 length equals 16 residues. V was pared by 1 base and J by 3 bases, with 3 bases of the junction left unmatched. In DNA, the CDR3 is TGTGCCAGCAGCTTAGGCGGGACAGGGGGCGACTATGGCTACACCTTC. This translates into CASSLGGTGGDYGYTF. Drawing the rest from reference TRBV7-2 and TRBJ1-2, the complete variable domain is GAGVSQSPSNKVTEKGKDVELRCDPISGHTALYWYRQSLGQGLEFLIYFQGNSAPDKSGLPSDRFSAERTGGSVSTLTIQRTQQEDSAVYLCASSLGGTGGDYGYTFGSGTRLTVV.

This clonotype was seen at least ten times. The chain couples TRBV7-8 to TRBJ2-7; D is undetermined. Between the trimmed V and J ends, which lost 6 bases and 2 bases, there was a span of 8 bases. This CDR3 has 12 residues. CDR1 and CDR2 from the germline V gene are SGHVS and FQNEAQ. CDR3 amino acids: CASRRPAYEQYF. The DNA for the CDR3 is TGTGCCAGCAGAAGACCTGCCTACGAGCAGTACTTC.

V usage is TRBV27 and J usage is TRBJ2-3, with 13 bases fitting TRBD2. Looked up from germline, CDR1 is MNHEY and CDR2 is SMNVEV (reference sequence). J lost 3 bases, V lost 4 bases, and 4 bases had no gene match. This CDR3 has 16 amino acids. The CDR3 DNA reads as TGTGCCAGCAGTTACATACTAGCGGGAGGGACAGATACGCAGTATTTT. This encodes CASSYILAGGTDTQYF.

The sample holds many counts of this clonotype. This CDR3 reads CSARDLLAGKNSYEQYF. The CDR3 DNA follows: TGCAGTGCTAGAGACTTACTAGCGGGTAAGAACTCCTACGAGCAGTACTTC. The chain is built from TRBV20-1 and TRBJ2-7; 9 nucleotides line up with TRBD2. The CDR3 has 17 amino acids. Trimming at V came to 0 bases and at J to 0 bases, leaving 9 bases not matched to a gene. Germline V gives CDR1 DFQATT, CDR2 SNEGSKA (reference sequence).

The genes are TRBV20-1 and TRBJ2-3, with D perhaps TRBD2 (6 bases). The CDR3 loop spans 11 amino acids. Germline CDR1 and CDR2: DFQATT and SNEGSKA (reference sequence). Here the CDR3 DNA reads TGCACTGTAGCGGAGACAGATACGCAGTATTTT. Its protein is CTVAETDTQYF.

In its sample, this clonotype was seen a few times. This chain links TRBV20-1 with TRBJ2-7, with 13 positions matching TRBD2. V was clipped by 0 bases and J by 3 bases; unmatched bases: 8. Germline V lookup: CDR1 DFQATT, CDR2 SNEGSKA (reference sequence). The CDR3 loop spans 17 amino acids. CDR3 residues: CSARDFPRTSGSYEQYF. CDR3 sequence (DNA): TGCAGTGCTAGAGATTTTCCCCGGACTAGCGGGAGCTACGAGCAGTACTTC.

This clonotype occurred a few times. The chain carries TRBV12-3 or TRBV12-4 and TRBJ2-7; weak D call: TRBD1 (6 bases). CDR3 length: 14 amino acids. Trimming removed 3 bases at V and 7 bases at J, with 16 bases between. As DNA, the CDR3 is TGTGCCAGCAGTTTTCGGCCAGGGGCGTGGGAGCAGTACTTC. This sequence encodes CASSFRPGAWEQYF.

This clonotype has at least ten counts. V gene TRBV3-1 combines with J gene TRBJ2-5; D not resolved. V lost 1 base to trimming and J lost 5 bases, with 8 bases between them. CDR1 and CDR2 (germline): LGHDT, YNNKEL (reference sequence). The CDR3 totals 13 residues. The CDR3 region has the DNA TGTGCCAGCAGCCAAGCCCATACGGAGACCCAGTACTTC. It yields the protein CASSQAHTETQYF.

There are a few counts of this clonotype. The rearrangement joins TRBV5-1 to TRBJ2-1; 8 nucleotides agree with TRBD2. The V and J ends lost 4 bases and 9 bases, in that order; junction bases with no gene match: 12. The CDR3 runs to 15 residues. Germline values: CDR1 SGHRS, CDR2 YFSETQ. CDR3 residues: CASSKLAEGRGEQFF. CDR3 in DNA: TGCGCCAGCAGCAAACTAGCGGAGGGACGGGGTGAGCAGTTCTTC.

In its sample, this clonotype was seen many times. DNA for the CDR3: TGTGCCAGCAGTTACTCTAGGGGTCGCAATCAGCCCCAGCATTTT. It translates to CASSYSRGRNQPQHF. The chain recombines TRBV6-5 with TRBJ1-5, with D maybe TRBD1 (5 bases). V lost 0 bases and J lost 2, with 8 bases in between. Looked up from germline, CDR1 is MNHEY and CDR2 is SVGAGI. CDR3 length equals 15 residues.

V gene TRBV5-6 combines with J gene TRBJ2-1; no clear D gene. Germline V lookup: CDR1 SGHDT, CDR2 YYEEEE. Trimming left V 0 bases short and J 9 bases short, with 13 bases between. The length of the CDR3 is 14 residues. The CDR3 loop reads CASSLGVSRGEQFF. The CDR3 DNA reads as TGTGCCAGCAGCTTGGGGGTTAGCCGCGGTGAGCAGTTCTTC. Full variable domain (rest looked up from reference TRBV5-6 and TRBJ2-1): DAGVTQSPTHLIKTRGQQVTLRCSPKSGHDTVSWYQQALGQGPQFIFQYYEEEERQRGNFPDRFSGHQFPNYSSELNVNALLLGDSALYLCASSLGVSRGEQFFGPGTRLTVL.

The chain combines TRBV5-1 with TRBJ2-1, with D possibly called TRBD1 or TRBD2 (5 bases each). The CDR3 has 12 residues. Germline V gene sequence: CDR1 SGHRS, CDR2 YFSETQ. V lost 5 bases, J lost 9 bases, and 12 bases lay in between. CDR3 coding DNA: TGCGCCAGCAGGCACGAGGGGACTGAGCAGTTCTTC. Translating gives CASRHEGTEQFF.

This clonotype was counted many times. This rearrangement joins TRBV29-1 to TRBJ2-5; D ambiguous. Germline-derived CDR1 and CDR2 are SQVTM and ANQGSEA. This CDR3 is 13 amino acids long. V lost 2 bases and J lost 5, with 12 bases in between. The CDR3 sequence: CSVELGSSETQYF. The CDR3 nucleotides read TGCAGCGTTGAATTGGGTAGCAGTGAGACCCAGTACTTC.

Only a few counts were recorded for this clonotype. This rearrangement joins TRBV15 to TRBJ2-7; TRBD1 aligns across 7 bases. The junction had 11 bases not matched to a gene; V was cut back by 5 bases and J by 7 bases. The germline V gene has CDR1 LNHNV and CDR2 YYDKDF (reference sequence). There are 14 residues in the CDR3. The CDR3 is CATSSQSTGWEQYF. The CDR3 DNA reads TGTGCCACCAGCTCTCAATCGACAGGGTGGGAGCAGTACTTC.

This clonotype was seen a handful of times. This chain uses TRBV11-2 with TRBJ2-1, with no clear D. The V and J ends lost 1 base and 4 bases respectively, with 11 bases between them. Per the germline V gene, CDR1 is SGHAT and CDR2 is FQNNGV. This CDR3 region has 15 residues. The CDR3 DNA follows: TGTGCCAGCAGCTTAGGTTCTCTCCCTTACAATGAGCAGTTCTTC. It is translated as CASSLGSLPYNEQFF.

This clonotype was counted between two and nine times. This sequence joins TRBV5-5 and TRBJ2-7; D gene unclear. Trimming removed 3 bases at V and 0 bases at J, with 16 bases between. In germline, CDR1 is SGHKS, CDR2 YYEKEE (reference sequence). The CDR3 contains 16 residues. CDR3 nucleotides: TGTGCCAGCAGCTCCCGCTCGTGGGCCTACTCCTACGAGCAGTACTTC. Translating it yields CASSSRSWAYSYEQYF.

This clonotype was detected ten times or more. The limits of the CDR3 on the DNA are not certain, so only TCRdb's listed CDR3 is given. The chain joins TRBV12-3 or TRBV12-4 to TRBJ2-1; whether TRBD1, the table's D call, matches the DNA was not checked. Both ends counted, the CDR3 spans 15 residues. The chain's CDR3 is CASSFGPGLGNEQFF.

This clonotype appeared many times. The V and J genes are TRBV12-3 or TRBV12-4 and TRBJ1-2, with 7 bases lining up with TRBD1. V was clipped by 6 bases and J by 3 bases; unmatched bases: 10. The CDR3 has 15 residues. CDR3 sequence (DNA): TGTGCCAGCAGCCCCAACAGGGGAGCGGACTATGGCTACACCTTC. This codes for CASSPNRGADYGYTF.

This clonotype was picked up many times. The chain recombines TRBV20-1 with TRBJ2-7, with D uncertain. Trimming shortened V by 4 bases and J by 0 bases, and 7 bases separated the two germline ends. Germline V lookup: CDR1 DFQATT, CDR2 SNEGSKA (reference sequence). The CDR3 consists of 12 residues. For the CDR3, the DNA is TGCAGTGCTACTCCAACCTCCTACGAGCAGTACTTC. Its translation is CSATPTSYEQYF.

In its sample, this clonotype was seen a few times. The rearrangement joins TRBV20-1 to TRBJ2-1; D is unclear. The CDR3 length is 12 residues. The germline V and J ends were trimmed by 7 bases and 2 bases, with 9 bases remaining between them. Germline CDR1 reads DFQATT; CDR2 reads SNEGSKA (reference sequence). This chain's CDR3 is CSVLRPYNEQFF. The DNA for the CDR3 is TGCAGTGTCTTGCGACCCTACAATGAGCAGTTCTTC.

The V call is TRBV28, the J call TRBJ2-2; D perhaps matches TRBD2 (6 bases). The germline CDR1 and CDR2 sequences are MDHEN and SYDVKM. The CDR3 spans 16 residues. The V end lost 3 bases, the J end lost 6 bases, and 17 bases lay between the germline ends. The CDR3 sequence is CASSFAGRGGAGELFF. The DNA for the CDR3 is TGTGCCAGCAGTTTCGCCGGGCGGGGCGGGGCCGGGGAGCTGTTTTTT.